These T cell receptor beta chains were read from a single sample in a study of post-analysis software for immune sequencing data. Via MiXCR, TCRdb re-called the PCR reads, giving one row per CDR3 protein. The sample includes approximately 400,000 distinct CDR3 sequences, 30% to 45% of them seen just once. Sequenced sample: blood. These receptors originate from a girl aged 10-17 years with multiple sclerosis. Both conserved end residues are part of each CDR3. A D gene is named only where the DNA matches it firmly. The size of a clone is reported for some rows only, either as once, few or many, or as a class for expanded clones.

TGCAGTGCTAGAGCCAGGGAGTCCTACAATGAGCAGTTCTTC,CSARARESYNEQFF,NA,TRBV20-1,TRBJ2-1,few
TGCAGTGCTAGAGGACTAGGGGTTCCTGAACAGTTCTTC,CSARGLGVPEQFF,NA,TRBV20-1,TRBJ2-1,once
TGCAGCGCTACAGGGATTTCCTACGAGCAGTACTTC,CSATGISYEQYF,NA,TRBV29-1,TRBJ2-7,few
TGTGCCAGCAGCATGGGACCCGCGAGTAATGAGCAGTTCTTC,CASSMGPASNEQFF,NA,TRBV7-2,TRBJ2-1,many
TGTGCCAGCAGCGCCTTGACAGGGCAAGAGACCCAGTACTTC,CASSALTGQETQYF,TRBD1,TRBV7-2,TRBJ2-5,NA
TGCAGTGCTAGACCAGGGTTTAACTATGGCTACACCTTC,CSARPGFNYGYTF,NA,TRBV20-1,TRBJ1-2,NA
TGCGCCAGCAGCGCACAGGGCCACAATGAGCAGTTCTTC,CASSAQGHNEQFF,NA,TRBV5-1,TRBJ2-1,NA
TGCAGCGTTGATCCTTACTCGGACTCCGGAGCCCCCACAGATACGCAGTATTTT,CSVDPYSDSGAPTDTQYF,NA,TRBV29-1,TRBJ2-3,few
TGTGCCAGCAGCACGATCCCTCAACCCACAGATACGCAGTATTTT,CASSTIPQPTDTQYF,NA,TRBV9,TRBJ2-3,NA
TGCAGTGCTAGACCCCGGGGCAGCAACAAGGAGGGCTACACCTTC,CSARPRGSNKEGYTF,NA,TRBV20-1,TRBJ1-2,few
TGTGCCAGCAGCCCGACAGACCAAACGAACACCGGGGAGCTGTTTTTT,CASSPTDQTNTGELFF,NA,TRBV21-1,TRBJ2-2,NA
TGCAGTGCTAGACAGGCAAGAAATGAGCAGTTCTTC,CSARQARNEQFF,NA,TRBV20-1,TRBJ2-1,NA
TGCAGTGCTAGTCCGGGGTATAACTCCTACGAGCAGTACTTC,CSASPGYNSYEQYF,NA,TRBV20-1,TRBJ2-7,NA
TGTGCCAGCAGTCGACAGGGGGCAGATGCGCAGTATTTT,CASSRQGADAQYF,TRBD1,TRBV12-3/TRBV12-4,TRBJ2-3,NA
TGCAGCGTTGGCGCTCCTAGCGGGGGGTACAATGAGCAGTTCTTC,CSVGAPSGGYNEQFF,TRBD2,TRBV29-1,TRBJ2-1,NA
TGTGCCAGCAGACTAGCGGAAGAGACCCAGTACTTC,CASRLAEETQYF,TRBD2,TRBV12-3/TRBV12-4,TRBJ2-5,NA
TGTGCCAGCACCATAACGCCGGGACAGGGGTCTATGTTTGGGATCAATGAGCAGTTCTTC,CASTITPGQGSMFGINEQFF,TRBD1,TRBV6-1,TRBJ2-1,NA
TGCAGTGCTAGACTTGAATCCCGGGGGGTATGGGAGGGCTACACCTTC,CSARLESRGVWEGYTF,NA,TRBV20-1,TRBJ1-2,few
TGTGCCAGCAGCCAACAGGCCAGGGTGGGTCATGAGCAGTTCTTC,CASSQQARVGHEQFF,NA,TRBV3-1,TRBJ2-1,NA
TGTGCCAGCAGTTCCCCCTCTAACGCCCTGGGGCAGTTCTTC,CASSSPSNALGQFF,NA,TRBV6-5,TRBJ2-1,NA
TGTGCCAGCATTAGGGGGGTTAACTATGGCTACACCTTC,CASIRGVNYGYTF,NA,TRBV12-3/TRBV12-4,TRBJ1-2,few
TGTGCCAGCAGTTACTCGACGGGGCCGTTGGGTGAGCAGTTCTTC,CASSYSTGPLGEQFF,NA,TRBV6-5,TRBJ2-1,NA
TGTGCCAGCAGTACTAGCGGGGGGAGTCCCAAGACCCAGTACTTC,CASSTSGGSPKTQYF,TRBD2,TRBV7-2,TRBJ2-5,few
TGCAGCGCAAGGGAAGGAATCCGGTTGAACTATGAAGCTTTCTTT,CSAREGIRLNYEAFF,NA,TRBV20-1,TRBJ1-1,few
TGTGCCAGCAGCCTAACAGGGGTTGCTAACTATGGCTACACCTTC,CASSLTGVANYGYTF,TRBD1,TRBV12-3/TRBV12-4,TRBJ1-2,NA
TGTGCCAGCAGCCCTGGACAGGGTAATGACATTCAGTACTTC,CASSPGQGNDIQYF,TRBD1,TRBV7-9,TRBJ2-4,few
TGTGCCAGCAGTTCCAAACAGGGGCGAGGGAACACTGAAGCTTTCTTT,CASSSKQGRGNTEAFF,TRBD1,TRBV6-6,TRBJ1-1,NA
TGTGCCAGCAGAGACCTCGGACAGGTGGAGAACTATGGCTACACCTTC,CASRDLGQVENYGYTF,TRBD1,TRBV6-5,TRBJ1-2,NA
TGCGCCAGCAGCGAAAGACAGGGGGCAGAGCCCCAGCATTTT,CASSERQGAEPQHF,TRBD1,TRBV5-1,TRBJ1-5,NA
TGTGCCAGCAACGACAGATTAACGCAGTATTTT,CASNDRLTQYF,NA,TRBV6-5,TRBJ2-3,NA
TGCGCCAGCAGCCAAGTGGGACAGGGGTTCGGAAAACTGTTTTTT,CASSQVGQGFGKLFF,TRBD1,TRBV4-1,TRBJ1-4,NA
TGTGCCAGCAGCTTAACCCGGAGCACAGATACGCAGTATTTT,CASSLTRSTDTQYF,NA,TRBV7-3,TRBJ2-3,few
TGTGCCAGCAGCCACAGGGCCAAAAACATTCAGTACTTC,CASSHRAKNIQYF,NA,TRBV3-1,TRBJ2-4,many
TGTGCCACCAGTGATTCGCGGGGTTCCTCCTACAATGAGCAGTTCTTC,CATSDSRGSSYNEQFF,NA,TRBV24-1,TRBJ2-1,NA
TGTGCCAGCAGTTACGAACTAGCGGCAAACAATGAGCAGTTCTTC,CASSYELAANNEQFF,TRBD2,TRBV6-5,TRBJ2-1,NA
TGCAGTGCTAGAGATTTCGGGCTAGCAGAATACAATGAGCAGTTCTTC,CSARDFGLAEYNEQFF,NA,TRBV20-1,TRBJ2-1,few
TGTGCCAGCAGTTCTGGGGGGACCCAGCCCCAGCATTTT,CASSSGGTQPQHF,NA,TRBV12-3/TRBV12-4,TRBJ1-5,few
TGTGCCAGCACAAGAGGGACAACCACTAGGGACACTGAAGCTTTCTTT,CASTRGTTTRDTEAFF,NA,TRBV12-3/TRBV12-4,TRBJ1-1,NA
TGCGCCAGCAGCTTGACTAGCCACGATGAGCAGTTCTTC,CASSLTSHDEQFF,NA,TRBV5-1,TRBJ2-1,NA
TGTGCCAGCAGCCAAGAGACTAGCGGAGATACGCAGTATTTT,CASSQETSGDTQYF,TRBD2,TRBV4-2,TRBJ2-3,few
TGTGCTAGCAGCTTAAATATTAACTCCGATACGCAGTATTTT,CASSLNINSDTQYF,NA,TRBV7-7,TRBJ2-3,NA
TGCGCCAGCAGCCAAGATGACGGGGGGGCCGATACGCAGTATTTT,CASSQDDGGADTQYF,TRBD2,TRBV4-1,TRBJ2-3,NA
TGTGCCAGCAGCTTAAGCCCAGACGGTCCGGGCGAGCAGTACTTC,CASSLSPDGPGEQYF,NA,TRBV7-9,TRBJ2-7,few
TGTGCCAGCAGTTCTTCCTACAGGGGGCTTAGCGAGCAGTACTTC,CASSSSYRGLSEQYF,TRBD1,TRBV6-5,TRBJ2-7,NA
TGTGCCAGCAGCGTCCGGGACAGGTTACCGAATGGCTACACCTTC,CASSVRDRLPNGYTF,TRBD1,TRBV7-9,TRBJ1-2,few
TGTGCCAGCAGCAAAAAGGCGGGGTTGGAACTAAAGGAGGTTAATGAGCAGTTCTTC,CASSKKAGLELKEVNEQFF,NA,TRBV9,TRBJ2-1,few
TGTGCCAGCAGTCACCCCCGGACAGGGTCCTACAATGAGCAGTTCTTC,CASSHPRTGSYNEQFF,TRBD1,TRBV27,TRBJ2-1,NA
TGCAGTGCTTACCAGGGGGGTCAGCCCCAGCATTTT,CSAYQGGQPQHF,TRBD1,TRBV20-1,TRBJ1-5,NA
TGTGCCAGCAGTTTTTCCAGGGTAAGCGGTCAGCCCCAGCATTTT,CASSFSRVSGQPQHF,NA,TRBV6-5,TRBJ1-5,NA
TGTGCCAGCAGTTTGGCCGTAGGAACTGAAGCTTTCTTT,CASSLAVGTEAFF,NA,TRBV12-3/TRBV12-4,TRBJ1-1,few
TGTGCCAGCAGTTACCGGGCGGGGTTAAGCACAGATACGCAGTATTTT,CASSYRAGLSTDTQYF,NA,TRBV6-2/TRBV6-3,TRBJ2-3,NA
TGCGCCAGCAGCTTGCCAAGACAGGGGGTCACCTACGAGCAGTACTTC,CASSLPRQGVTYEQYF,TRBD1,TRBV5-1,TRBJ2-7,NA
TGTGCCAGCAGCCAAGACGGGACAGACGAGCAGTACTTC,CASSQDGTDEQYF,TRBD1,TRBV3-1,TRBJ2-7,NA
TGTGCCAGCAGCCGAGGACTAGCGGGGAGCTACGAGCAGTACTTC,CASSRGLAGSYEQYF,TRBD2,TRBV14,TRBJ2-7,NA
TGCGCCAGCAGCTTGTTGGGCAACACTGAAGCTTTCTTT,CASSLLGNTEAFF,NA,TRBV5-1,TRBJ1-1,few
TGTGCCAGCAGCCTTGCACAGGGGCGTCGGCCCTACGAGCAGTACTTC,CASSLAQGRRPYEQYF,TRBD1,TRBV12-3/TRBV12-4,TRBJ2-7,NA
TGCGCCAGCAGTGACCAGGGACAGGAGGCCGATACGCAGTATTTT,CASSDQGQEADTQYF,TRBD1,TRBV10-2,TRBJ2-3,NA
TGCAGTGCTAGAGGCCGAGGAGTACCCCAAAGGTCCTACGAGCAGTACTTC,CSARGRGVPQRSYEQYF,NA,TRBV20-1,TRBJ2-7,few
TGCAGCGCTAGGACAGGAGCCAAAAACATTCAGTACTTC,CSARTGAKNIQYF,TRBD1,TRBV29-1,TRBJ2-4,NA